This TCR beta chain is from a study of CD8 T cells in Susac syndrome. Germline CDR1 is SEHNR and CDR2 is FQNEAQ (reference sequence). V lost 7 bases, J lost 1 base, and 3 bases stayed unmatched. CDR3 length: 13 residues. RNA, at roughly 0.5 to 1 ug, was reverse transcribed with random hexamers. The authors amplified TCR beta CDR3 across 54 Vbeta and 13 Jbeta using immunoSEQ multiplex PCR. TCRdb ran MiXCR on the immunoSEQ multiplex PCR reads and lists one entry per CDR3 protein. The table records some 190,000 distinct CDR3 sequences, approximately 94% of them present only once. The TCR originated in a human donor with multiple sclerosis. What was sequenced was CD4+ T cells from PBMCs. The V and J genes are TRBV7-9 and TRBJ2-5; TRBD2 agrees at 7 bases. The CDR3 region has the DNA TGTGCCAGCACGTCTAGCGGCCAAGAGACCCAGTACTTC. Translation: CASTSSGQETQYF.